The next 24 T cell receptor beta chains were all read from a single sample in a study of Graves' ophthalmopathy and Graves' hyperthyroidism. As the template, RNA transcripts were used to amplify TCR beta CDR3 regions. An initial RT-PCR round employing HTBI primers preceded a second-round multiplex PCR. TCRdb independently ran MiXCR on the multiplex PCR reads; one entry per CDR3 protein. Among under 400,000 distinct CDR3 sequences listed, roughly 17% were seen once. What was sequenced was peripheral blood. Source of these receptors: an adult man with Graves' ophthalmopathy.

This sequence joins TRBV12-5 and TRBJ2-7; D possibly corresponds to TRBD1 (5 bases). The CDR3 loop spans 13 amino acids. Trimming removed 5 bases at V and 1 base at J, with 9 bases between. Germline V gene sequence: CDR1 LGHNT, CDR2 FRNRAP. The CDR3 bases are TGTGCTAGTGGTCAACGGACATCCTACGAGCAGTACTTC. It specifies CASGQRTSYEQYF.

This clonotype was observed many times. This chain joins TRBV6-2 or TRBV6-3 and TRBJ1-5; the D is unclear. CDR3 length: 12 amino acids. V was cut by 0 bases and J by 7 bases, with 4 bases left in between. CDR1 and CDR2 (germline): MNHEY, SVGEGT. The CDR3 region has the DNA TGTGCCAGCAGTTACTCTTCCCAGCCCCAGCATTTT. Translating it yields CASSYSSQPQHF.

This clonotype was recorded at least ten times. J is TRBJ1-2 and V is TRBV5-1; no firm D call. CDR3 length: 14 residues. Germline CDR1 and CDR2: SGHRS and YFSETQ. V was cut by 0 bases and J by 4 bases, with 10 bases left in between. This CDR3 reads CASSLEAGTYGYTF. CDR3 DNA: TGCGCCAGCAGCTTGGAGGCGGGAACCTATGGCTACACCTTC.

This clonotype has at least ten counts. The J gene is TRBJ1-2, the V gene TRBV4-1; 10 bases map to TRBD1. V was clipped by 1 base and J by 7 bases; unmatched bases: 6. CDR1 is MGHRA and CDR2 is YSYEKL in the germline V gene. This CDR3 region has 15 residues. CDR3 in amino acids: CASSQVSGTGAGYTF. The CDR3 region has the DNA TGCGCCAGCAGCCAAGTGAGCGGGACAGGGGCTGGCTACACCTTC.

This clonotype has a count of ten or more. CDR3 protein: CASSPQGIDSYEQYF. CDR3 nucleotides: TGTGCCAGCAGCCCACAGGGAATAGACTCCTACGAGCAGTACTTC. The genes are TRBV7-2 and TRBJ2-7, with D perhaps matching TRBD1 (6 bases). CDR3 length: 15 residues. In germline, CDR1 is SGHTA, CDR2 FQGNSA. The ends were cut back, 5 bases at V and 0 bases at J, with 14 bases in the middle. The full variable domain, its missing parts supplied by reference TRBV7-2 and TRBJ2-7, is GAGVSQSPSNKVTEKGKDVELRCDPISGHTALYWYRQSLGQGLEFLIYFQGNSAPDKSGLPSDRFSAERTGGSVSTLTIQRTQQEDSAVYLCASSPQGIDSYEQYFGPGTRLTVT.

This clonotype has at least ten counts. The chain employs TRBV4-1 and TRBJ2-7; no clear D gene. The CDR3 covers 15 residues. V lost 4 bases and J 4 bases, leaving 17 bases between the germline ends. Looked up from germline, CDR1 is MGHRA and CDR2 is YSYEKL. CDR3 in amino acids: CASSLRYDMAYEQYF. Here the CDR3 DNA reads TGCGCCAGCAGCCTACGTTATGATATGGCGTACGAGCAGTACTTC.

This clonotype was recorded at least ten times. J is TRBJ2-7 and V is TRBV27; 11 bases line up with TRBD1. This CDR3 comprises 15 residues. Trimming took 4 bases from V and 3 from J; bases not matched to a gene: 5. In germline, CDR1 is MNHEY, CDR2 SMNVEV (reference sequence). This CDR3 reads CASSSGQGAYYEQYF. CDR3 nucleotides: TGTGCCAGCAGTTCCGGACAGGGGGCTTACTACGAGCAGTACTTC.

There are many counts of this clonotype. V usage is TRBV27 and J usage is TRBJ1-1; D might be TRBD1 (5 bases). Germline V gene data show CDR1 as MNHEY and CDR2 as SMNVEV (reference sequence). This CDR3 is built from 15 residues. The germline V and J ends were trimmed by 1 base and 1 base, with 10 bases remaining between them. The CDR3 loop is CASSLWGAGNTEAFF. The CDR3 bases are TGTGCCAGCAGTTTATGGGGCGCAGGGAACACTGAAGCTTTCTTT.

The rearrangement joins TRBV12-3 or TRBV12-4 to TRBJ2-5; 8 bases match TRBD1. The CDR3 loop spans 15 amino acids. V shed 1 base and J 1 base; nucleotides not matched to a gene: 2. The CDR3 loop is CASSLVGQVQETQYF. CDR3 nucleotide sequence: TGTGCCAGCAGTTTAGTGGGACAGGTCCAAGAGACCCAGTACTTC.

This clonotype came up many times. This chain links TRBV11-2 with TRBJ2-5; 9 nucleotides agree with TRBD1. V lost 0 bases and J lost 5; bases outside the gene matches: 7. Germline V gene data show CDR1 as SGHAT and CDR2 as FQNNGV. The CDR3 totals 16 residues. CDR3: CASSLDPYRGRETQYF. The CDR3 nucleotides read TGTGCCAGCAGCTTAGATCCTTACAGGGGGCGGGAGACCCAGTACTTC.

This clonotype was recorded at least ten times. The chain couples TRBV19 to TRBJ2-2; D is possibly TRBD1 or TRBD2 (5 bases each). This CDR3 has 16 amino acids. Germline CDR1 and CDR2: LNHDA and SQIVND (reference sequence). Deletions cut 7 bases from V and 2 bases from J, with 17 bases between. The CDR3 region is CASKVGRGRNTGELFF. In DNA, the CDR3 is TGTGCCAGTAAGGTGGGACGTGGCAGAAACACCGGGGAGCTGTTTTTT.

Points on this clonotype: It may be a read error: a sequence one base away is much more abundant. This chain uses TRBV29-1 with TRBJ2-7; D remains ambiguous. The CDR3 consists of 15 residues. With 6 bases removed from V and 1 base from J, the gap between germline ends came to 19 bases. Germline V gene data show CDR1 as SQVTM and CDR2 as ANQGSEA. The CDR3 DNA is TGCAGCGTGTATAGGAGAACCCCCGGATCCTACGAGCAGTACTTC. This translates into CSVYRRTPGSYEQYF.

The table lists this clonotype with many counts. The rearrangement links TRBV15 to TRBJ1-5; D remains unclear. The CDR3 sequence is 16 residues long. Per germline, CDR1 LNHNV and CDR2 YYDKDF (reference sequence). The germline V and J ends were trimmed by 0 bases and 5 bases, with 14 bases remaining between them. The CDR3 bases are TGTGCCACCAGCAGAGAGGGTGGGTCTTGGTATCAGCCCCAGCATTTT. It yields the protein CATSREGGSWYQPQHF.

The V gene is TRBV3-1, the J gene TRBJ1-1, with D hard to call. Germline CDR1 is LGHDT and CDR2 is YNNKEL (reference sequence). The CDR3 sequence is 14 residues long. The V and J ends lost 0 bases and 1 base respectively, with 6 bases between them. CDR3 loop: CASSQEARNTEAFF. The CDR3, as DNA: TGTGCCAGCAGCCAAGAGGCCCGGAACACTGAAGCTTTCTTT.

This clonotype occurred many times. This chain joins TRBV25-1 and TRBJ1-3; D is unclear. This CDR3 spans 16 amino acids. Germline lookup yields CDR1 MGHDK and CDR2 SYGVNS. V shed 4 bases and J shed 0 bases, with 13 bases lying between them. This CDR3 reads CASSGYSHPSGNTIYF. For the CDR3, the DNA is TGTGCCAGCAGTGGATACAGTCATCCCTCTGGAAACACCATATATTTT.

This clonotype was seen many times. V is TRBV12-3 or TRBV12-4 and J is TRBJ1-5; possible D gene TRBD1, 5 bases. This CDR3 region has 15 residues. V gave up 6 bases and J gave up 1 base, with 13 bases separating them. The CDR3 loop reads CASSKGLISNQPQHF. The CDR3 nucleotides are TGTGCCAGCAGCAAGGGACTGATAAGCAATCAGCCCCAGCATTTT.

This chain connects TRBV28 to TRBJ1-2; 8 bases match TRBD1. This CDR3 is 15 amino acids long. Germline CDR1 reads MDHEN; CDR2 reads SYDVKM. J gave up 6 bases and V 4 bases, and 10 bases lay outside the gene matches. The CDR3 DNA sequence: TGTGCCAGCAGTTACCGGACAGGGTTATTTCATGGCTACACCTTC. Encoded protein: CASSYRTGLFHGYTF.

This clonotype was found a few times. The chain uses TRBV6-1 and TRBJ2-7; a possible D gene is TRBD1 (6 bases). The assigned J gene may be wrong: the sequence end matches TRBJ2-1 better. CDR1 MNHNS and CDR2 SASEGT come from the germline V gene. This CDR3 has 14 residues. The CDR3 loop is CASGKRGGPYEQFF. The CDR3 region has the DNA TGTGCCAGCGGAAAAAGAGGGGGTCCCTACGAGCAGTTCTTC.

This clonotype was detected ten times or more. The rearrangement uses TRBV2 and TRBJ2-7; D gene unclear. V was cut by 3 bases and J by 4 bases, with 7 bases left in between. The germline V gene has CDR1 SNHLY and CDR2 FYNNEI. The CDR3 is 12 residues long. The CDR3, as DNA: TGTGCCAGCAGTGACACCCTTTACGAGCAGTACTTC. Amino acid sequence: CASSDTLYEQYF.

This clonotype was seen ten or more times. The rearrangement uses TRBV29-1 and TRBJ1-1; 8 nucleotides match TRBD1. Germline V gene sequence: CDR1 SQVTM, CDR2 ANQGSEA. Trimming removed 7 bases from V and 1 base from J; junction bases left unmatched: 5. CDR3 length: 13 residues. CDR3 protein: CSGGTGGNTEAFF. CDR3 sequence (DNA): TGCAGCGGCGGCACAGGGGGGAACACTGAAGCTTTCTTT.

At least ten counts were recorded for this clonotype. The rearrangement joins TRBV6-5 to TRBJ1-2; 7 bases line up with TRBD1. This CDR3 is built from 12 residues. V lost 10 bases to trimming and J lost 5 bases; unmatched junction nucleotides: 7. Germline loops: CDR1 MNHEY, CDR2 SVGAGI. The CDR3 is CATEDRIYGYTF. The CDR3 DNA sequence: TGTGCCACCGAGGACAGGATTTATGGCTACACCTTC.

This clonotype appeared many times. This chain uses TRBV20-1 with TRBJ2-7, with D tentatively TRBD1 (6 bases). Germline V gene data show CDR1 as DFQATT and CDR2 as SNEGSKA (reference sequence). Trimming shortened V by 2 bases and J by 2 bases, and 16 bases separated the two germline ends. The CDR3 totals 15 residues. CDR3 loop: CSARQQGKLPYEQYF. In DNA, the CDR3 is TGCAGTGCTAGACAACAGGGAAAGCTTCCCTACGAGCAGTACTTC.

CDR3 sequence: CSATPGQGARPFF. For the CDR3, the DNA is TGCAGTGCTACCCCAGGACAGGGGGCGCGACCTTTCTTT. The chain couples TRBV20-1 to TRBJ1-1, with 11 bases aligning to TRBD1. CDR3 size: 13 residues. Germline CDR1 is DFQATT and CDR2 is SNEGSKA (reference sequence). V was clipped by 4 bases and J by 12 bases; unmatched bases: 10.

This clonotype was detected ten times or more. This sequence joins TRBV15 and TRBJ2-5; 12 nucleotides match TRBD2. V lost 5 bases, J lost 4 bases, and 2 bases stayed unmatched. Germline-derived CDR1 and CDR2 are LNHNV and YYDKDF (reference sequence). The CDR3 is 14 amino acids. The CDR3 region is CATSLAGGGETQYF. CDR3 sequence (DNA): TGTGCCACCAGCCTAGCGGGAGGGGGAGAGACCCAGTACTTC.